Shown below are 25 T cell receptor beta chains from a single sample sequenced in a study of cytomegalovirus exposure and HLA in healthy donors. A multiplex PCR was run with 60 Vbeta primers and 13 Jbeta primers. Repertoires were generated with immunoSEQ multiplex PCR, while TCRdb's copy carries only in-frame clones and drops some. The sample lists approximately 67,000 clones, approximately 67% occurring once. The material sequenced was PBMCs. The receptors originated from a woman in her twenties or thirties in good health and CMV-seronegative.

The chain employs TRBV15 and TRBJ2-4, with 7 bases that match TRBD1. Trimming cost V 0 bases and J 8 bases; bases outside gene matches: 7. Germline CDR1 LNHNV, CDR2 YYDKDF (reference sequence). CDR3 length: 15 residues. In nucleotides, the CDR3 is TGTGCCACCAGCAGAGATCATACAGGGGCAGACATTCAGTACTTC. This translates into CATSRDHTGADIQYF.

In this sample, this clone turned up a few times. The V and J genes are TRBV27 and TRBJ2-3; D is ambiguous. CDR3 length: 12 amino acids. Germline CDR1 reads MNHEY; CDR2 reads SMNVEV (reference sequence). Trimming left V 5 bases short and J 13 bases short, with 16 bases between. The CDR3 region has the DNA TGTGCCAGCAGTCCCCCCGAGAAACCGGAGTATTTT. This translates into CASSPPEKPEYF.

For this clone: Because it lacks the conserved phenylalanine or tryptophan at the end, this CDR3 is likely a read error. Because the CDR3's place on the DNA is in doubt, the DNA is left out and the CDR3 is given as listed by TCRdb. J is TRBJ1-2 and V is TRBV6-7; the table calls TRBD1, which could not be checked here. TRBV6-7 is annotated as an ORF whose role is uncertain. The CDR3 spans 11 residues, counting both ends. The CDR3 loop is CASSYSPRPLN.

In this sample, this clone turned up a few times. J is TRBJ1-4 and V is TRBV10-3; D not certain. Germline CDR1 ENHRY, CDR2 SYGVKD. This CDR3 is built from 17 residues. With 3 bases removed from V and 0 bases from J, the gap between germline ends came to 14 bases. CDR3 loop: CAISDPEGASTNEKLFF. CDR3 in DNA: TGTGCCATCAGTGACCCTGAGGGTGCTTCAACTAATGAAAAACTGTTTTTT.

The J gene is TRBJ2-2, the V gene TRBV4-3, with 8 bases aligning to TRBD2. Germline-derived CDR1 and CDR2 are LGHNA and YSLEER. The CDR3 runs to 17 residues. V lost 0 bases, J lost 4 bases, and 7 bases stayed unmatched. The CDR3 DNA sequence: TGCGCCAGCAGCCAAGAATACCGGGGGGGCAGCACCGGGGAGCTGTTTTTT. As protein: CASSQEYRGGSTGELFF.

This chain joins TRBV5-1 and TRBJ2-6; D is undetermined. Germline V gives CDR1 SGHRS, CDR2 YFSETQ. The CDR3 has 16 amino acids. Between the trimmed V and J ends, which lost 1 base and 0 bases, there was a span of 8 bases. DNA of the CDR3: TGCGCCAGCAGCTTGATTGGCTTCTCTGGGGCCAACGTCCTGACTTTC. It encodes CASSLIGFSGANVLTF.

The chain uses TRBV30 and TRBJ2-3, with 11 positions matching TRBD1. Germline V gene data show CDR1 as GTSNPN and CDR2 as SVGIG (reference sequence). V was clipped by 4 bases and J by 1 base; unmatched bases: 7. The CDR3 is 16 amino acids. The CDR3 DNA is TGTGCCTGGAACCTCGGACAGGGGGCCGGCACAGATACGCAGTATTTT. Protein: CAWNLGQGAGTDTQYF.

The chain carries TRBV6-1 and TRBJ1-2; 8 bases agree with TRBD1. The ends lost 0 bases at V and 4 bases at J; junction bases unmatched: 1. CDR1 is MNHNS, CDR2 SASEGT, per germline. This CDR3 contains 14 residues. The CDR3 loop is CASSEAGTGYGYTF. The CDR3 DNA reads TGTGCCAGCAGTGAAGCGGGGACAGGCTATGGCTACACCTTC.

The chain links TRBV4-2 to TRBJ1-3; TRBD1 matches at 8 bases. V was pared by 5 bases and J by 1 base, with 10 bases of the junction left unmatched. Germline V gene lookup returns CDR1 LGHNA and CDR2 YNFKEQ. This CDR3 is 17 amino acids long. Here the CDR3 DNA reads TGTGCCAGCAGCTCTTCGGACAGGGATACATCTGGAAACACCATATATTTT. Protein sequence: CASSSSDRDTSGNTIYF.

The V gene is TRBV7-8, the J gene TRBJ2-7; unclear D gene. CDR1 and CDR2 (germline): SGHVS, FQNEAQ. The CDR3 contains 13 residues. The CDR3, as DNA: TGTTCTTTCAAGCTGGAGCCGGCATACGAGCAGTACTTC. Translated, it gives CSFKLEPAYEQYF.

This clone was found once. One junction end disagrees with the germline gene, perhaps due to a read error. The genes are TRBV7-3 and TRBJ2-1; a weak D match, TRBD1 (5 bases). Germline CDR1 SGHTA, CDR2 FQGTGA. The CDR3 length is 15 residues. In DNA, the CDR3 is TGTTCCAGCAGCTTAGTAGACAGCCTCTACAATGAGCAGTTCTTC. Protein sequence: CSSSLVDSLYNEQFF. Filled out from reference TRBV7-3 and TRBJ2-1, the complete variable domain reads GAGVSQTPSNKVTEKGKYVELRCDPISGHTALYWYRQSLGQGPEFLIYFQGTGAADDSGLPNDRFFAVRPEGSVSTLKIQRTERGDSAVYLCSSSLVDSLYNEQFFGPGTRLTVL.

This clone was observed a handful of times. The chain is built from TRBV2 and TRBJ2-1; 12 bases agree with TRBD2. Unmatched junction bases numbered 5, after V lost 7 bases and J lost 1 base. CDR1 is SNHLY, CDR2 FYNNEI, per germline. The CDR3 loop spans 16 amino acids. This CDR3 reads CASKELAGGSYNEQFF. CDR3 coding DNA: TGTGCCAGCAAAGAACTAGCGGGGGGTTCCTACAATGAGCAGTTCTTC. Supplemented by reference TRBV2 and TRBJ2-1, the full variable domain reads EPEVTQTPSHQVTQMGQEVILRCVPISNHLYFYWYRQILGQKVEFLVSFYNNEISEKSEIFDDQFSVERPDGSNFTLKIRSTKLEDSAMYFCASKELAGGSYNEQFFGPGTRLTVL.

This chain uses TRBV9 with TRBJ1-2, with 7 bases aligning to TRBD1. Germline V lookup: CDR1 SGDLS, CDR2 YYNGEE. The V segment lost 5 bases and the J segment 2 bases; nucleotides outside the gene matches: 9. CDR3 length equals 15 residues. The CDR3 protein is CASSISGTVNYGYTF. CDR3 sequence (DNA): TGTGCCAGCAGTATATCCGGGACAGTCAACTATGGCTACACCTTC.

This chain uses TRBV19 with TRBJ2-7; 8 bases line up with TRBD1. Looked up from germline, CDR1 is LNHDA and CDR2 is SQIVND (reference sequence). The CDR3 runs 16 residues. The V gene end was trimmed by 0 bases and the J gene end by 5 bases; junction bases not matched to a gene: 9. The chain's CDR3 is CASSIDPAGGGDEQYF. CDR3 sequence (DNA): TGTGCCAGTAGTATAGATCCCGCAGGGGGCGGCGACGAGCAGTACTTC.

This chain links TRBV7-9 with TRBJ1-4, with a possible D match to TRBD1 (5 bases). V was shortened by 5 bases and J by 8 bases, with 18 bases between the two germline ends. Per the germline V gene, CDR1 is SEHNR and CDR2 is FQNEAQ (reference sequence). CDR3 length: 15 residues. The CDR3 sequence: CASSPFLKGEEKLFF. Here the CDR3 DNA reads TGTGCCAGCAGCCCCTTCCTAAAAGGGGAAGAAAAACTGTTTTTT.

This clone was found a few times. The rearrangement joins TRBV9 to TRBJ2-7, with D perhaps TRBD1 (6 bases). The CDR3 totals 14 residues. The V gene lost 1 base and the J gene lost 9 bases, with 17 bases spanning the gap. The germline V gene encodes CDR1 SGDLS and CDR2 YYNGEE. The CDR3 DNA is TGTGCCAGCAGCGTACCACGTACAGGGAAGTCGCAGTACTTC. It specifies CASSVPRTGKSQYF.

The chain is built from TRBV7-8 and TRBJ1-3; D may be TRBD1 (6 bases). Trimming removed 1 base from V and 4 bases from J, with 17 bases in between. CDR1 is SGHVS and CDR2 is FQNEAQ in the germline V gene. The CDR3 has 17 residues. The CDR3 reads CASSLGVGGAGGNTIYF. Written as DNA, the CDR3 is TGTGCCAGCAGCTTAGGAGTCGGGGGGGCAGGGGGAAACACCATATATTTT.

This sequence joins TRBV5-1 and TRBJ1-2; 9 bases agree with TRBD1. The germline V gene has CDR1 SGHRS and CDR2 YFSETQ. Germline trimming cut 4 bases from V and 4 bases from J; bases unmatched to any gene: 8. The CDR3 has 15 amino acids. CDR3: CASSLPGQGSYGYTF. In nucleotides, the CDR3 is TGCGCCAGCAGCCTACCGGGACAGGGATCCTATGGCTACACCTTC.

The chain couples TRBV5-4 to TRBJ1-4, with TRBD1 matching 9 bases. Germline V gene data show CDR1 as SGHNT and CDR2 as YYREEE (reference sequence). The V gene end was trimmed by 4 bases and the J gene end by 6 bases; junction bases not matched to a gene: 7. The CDR3 spans 15 residues. CDR3 sequence: CASSLQGAQHEKLFF. The CDR3 coding sequence is TGTGCCAGCAGCCTACAGGGGGCGCAACATGAAAAACTGTTTTTT.

The rearrangement links TRBV6-5 to TRBJ2-2; 11 bases agree with TRBD2. CDR3 length: 15 residues. With 6 bases clipped from V and 4 bases from J, the junction kept 4 bases outside the gene matches. The germline gives CDR1 MNHEY, CDR2 SVGAGI. The CDR3 region has the DNA TGTGCCAGCAGACACCTAGCGGGGGGCACCGGGGAGCTGTTTTTT. Residues: CASRHLAGGTGELFF.

This clone was recorded a few times. The genes are TRBV4-1 and TRBJ2-7; 11 bases match TRBD2. V lost 0 bases, J lost 7 bases, and 5 bases stayed unmatched. This CDR3 contains 15 residues. Per germline, CDR1 MGHRA and CDR2 YSYEKL. The CDR3 loop is CASSQDLAGGREQYF. The CDR3 DNA reads TGCGCCAGCAGCCAAGATTTAGCGGGGGGGCGGGAGCAGTACTTC.

The CDR3, as DNA: TGTGCCAGCTCACCACTGCCAGGGGTTGGCTACACCTTC. Translating it yields CASSPLPGVGYTF. The chain carries TRBV18 and TRBJ1-2, with D tentatively TRBD1 (6 bases). Trimming removed 1 base at V and 7 bases at J, with 10 bases between. Germline V CDR1 and CDR2: KGHSH, LQKENI. This CDR3 is 13 amino acids long.

The CDR3 reads CASSQDVLQGKGSVEQYF. CDR3 DNA sequence: TGCGCCAGCAGCCAGGACGTCCTACAGGGGAAGGGGAGTGTCGAGCAGTACTTC. J is TRBJ2-7 and V is TRBV4-1, with 7 bases lining up with TRBD1. CDR3 size: 18 residues. The germline CDR1 and CDR2 sequences are MGHRA and YSYEKL. V lost 3 bases and J lost 6; bases outside the gene matches: 20.

V and J are TRBV5-1 and TRBJ2-1, with 11 bases matching TRBD2. The CDR3 extends over 15 amino acids. Germline lookup yields CDR1 SGHRS and CDR2 YFSETQ. Trimming at V came to 2 bases and at J to 6 bases, leaving 4 bases not matched to a gene. The CDR3 DNA reads TGCGCCAGCAGCTTTAGCGGGGGGGCCAGCAATGAGCAGTTCTTC. Residues: CASSFSGGASNEQFF.

This sequence joins TRBV7-8 and TRBJ2-1, with D possibly being TRBD1 (6 bases). V dropped 4 bases and J dropped 5 bases, with 12 bases sitting between them. CDR1 is SGHVS and CDR2 is FQNEAQ in the germline V gene. The CDR3 consists of 14 residues. DNA of the CDR3: TGTGCCAGCAGCTATCCGGACAGAGACAATGAGCAGTTCTTC. It translates to CASSYPDRDNEQFF.